The source of this TCR beta chain is a study of early T cells in non-severe SARS-CoV-2 infection. The wider study: Sequencing targeted bulk RNA from unsorted whole blood, leaving chains unpaired.

This clonotype has at least ten counts. As yet, its antigen is unknown. Study-level points and caveats: Matching against VDJdb likely underestimated virus-specific expansions, favoring anti-spike CD8.

Each cDNA molecule carried a unique molecular identifier. TCRdb processed the 5' RACE reads anew with MiXCR; each CDR3 protein has one entry. The repertoire holds fewer than 65,000 distinct CDR3 sequences, around 9.3% seen once, with approximately 4.1% in the top ten. The trim removed 5 bases at V and 1 base at J, leaving 8 bases unmatched. The germline gives CDR1 MNHEY, CDR2 SMNVEV (reference sequence). This CDR3 has 15 amino acids. The chain recombines TRBV27 with TRBJ2-7, with 7 bases lining up with TRBD1. This TCR was sampled from an adult who was a healthcare worker with PCR-confirmed SARS-CoV-2 infection or an uninfected control (not recorded which). The sample taken for sequencing was whole blood. The CDR3 here is CASSASGTVSYEQYF. The CDR3 DNA sequence: TGTGCCAGCAGTGCCTCCGGGACAGTGTCCTACGAGCAGTACTTC.